Each of the 2 T cell receptor beta chains below was sequenced from the same sample in a study of cytomegalovirus exposure and HLA in healthy donors. The primer mix had 60 Vbeta and 13 Jbeta primers. The assay was immunoSEQ multiplex PCR, and TCRdb's table has in-frame clones only and misses some. This table holds over 150,000 clones, around 79% found once. The material sequenced was PBMCs. Receptors were obtained from a girl aged 5-17 years in good health and CMV-seropositive.

The chain recombines TRBV5-1 with TRBJ2-7; perhaps TRBD1 as D (6 bases). CDR1 and CDR2 from the germline V gene are SGHRS and YFSETQ. V lost 2 bases to trimming and J lost 5 bases, with 14 bases between them. The CDR3 extends over 14 amino acids. The CDR3 nucleotides are TGCGCCAGCAGCTTATGGACAGTGTACGACGAGCAGTACTTC. Translated: CASSLWTVYDEQYF.

V is TRBV28 and J is TRBJ1-3, with D hard to call. The CDR3 consists of 14 residues. Trimming left V 3 bases short and J 1 base short, with 7 bases between. Germline loops: CDR1 MDHEN, CDR2 SYDVKM. DNA of the CDR3: TGTGCCAGCAGTTTGACATTTTCTGGAAACACCATATATTTT. Translation gives CASSLTFSGNTIYF.